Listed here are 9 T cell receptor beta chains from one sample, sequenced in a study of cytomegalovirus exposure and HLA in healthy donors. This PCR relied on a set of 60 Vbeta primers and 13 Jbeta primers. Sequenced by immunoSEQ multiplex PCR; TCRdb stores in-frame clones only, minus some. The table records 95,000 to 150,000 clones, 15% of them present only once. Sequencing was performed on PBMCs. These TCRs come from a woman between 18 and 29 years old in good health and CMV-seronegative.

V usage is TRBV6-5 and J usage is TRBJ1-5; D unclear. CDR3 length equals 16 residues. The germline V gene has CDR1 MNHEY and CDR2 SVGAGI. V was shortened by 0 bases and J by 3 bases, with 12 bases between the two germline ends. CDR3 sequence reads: CASSYSIPDYNQPQHF. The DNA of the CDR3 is TGTGCCAGCAGTTACTCGATACCTGACTACAATCAGCCCCAGCATTTT.

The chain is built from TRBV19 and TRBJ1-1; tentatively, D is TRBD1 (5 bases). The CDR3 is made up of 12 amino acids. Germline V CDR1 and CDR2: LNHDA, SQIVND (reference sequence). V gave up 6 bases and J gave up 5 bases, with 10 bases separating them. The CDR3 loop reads CASRTGGTEAFF. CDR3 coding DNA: TGTGCCAGTAGAACGGGGGGGACTGAAGCTTTCTTT.

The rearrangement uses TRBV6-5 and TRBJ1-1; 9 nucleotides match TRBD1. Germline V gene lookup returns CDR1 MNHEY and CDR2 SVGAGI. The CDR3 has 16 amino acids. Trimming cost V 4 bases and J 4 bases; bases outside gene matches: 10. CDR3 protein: CASSWDRDRKGTEAFF. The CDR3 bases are TGTGCCAGCAGTTGGGACAGGGACCGTAAGGGCACTGAAGCTTTCTTT.

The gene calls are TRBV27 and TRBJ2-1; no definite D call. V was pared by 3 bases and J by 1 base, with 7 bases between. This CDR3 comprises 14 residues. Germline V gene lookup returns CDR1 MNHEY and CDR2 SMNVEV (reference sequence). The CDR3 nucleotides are TGTGCCAGCAGTTTTGAGTTTTCCTACAATGAGCAGTTCTTC. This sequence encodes CASSFEFSYNEQFF.

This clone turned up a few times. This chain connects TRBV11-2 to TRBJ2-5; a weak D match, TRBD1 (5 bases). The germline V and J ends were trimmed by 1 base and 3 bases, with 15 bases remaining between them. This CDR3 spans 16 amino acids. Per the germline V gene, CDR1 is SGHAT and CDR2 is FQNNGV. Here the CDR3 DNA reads TGTGCCAGCAGCTTAGGGCCAGGGTGGTTGGAAGAGACCCAGTACTTC. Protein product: CASSLGPGWLEETQYF.

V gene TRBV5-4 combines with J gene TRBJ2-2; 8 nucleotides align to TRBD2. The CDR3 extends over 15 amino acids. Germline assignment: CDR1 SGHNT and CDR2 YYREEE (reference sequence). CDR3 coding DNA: TGTGCGGGGGGAGCGGGAGATTCGTACACCGGGGAGCTGTTTTTT. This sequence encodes CAGGAGDSYTGELFF.

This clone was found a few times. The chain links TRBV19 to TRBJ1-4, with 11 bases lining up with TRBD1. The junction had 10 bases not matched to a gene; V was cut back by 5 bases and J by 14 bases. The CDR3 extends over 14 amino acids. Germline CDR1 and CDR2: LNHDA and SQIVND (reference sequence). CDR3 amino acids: CASSSRDRGFRLFF. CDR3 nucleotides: TGTGCCAGTAGTTCCCGGGACAGGGGGTTTCGCCTGTTTTTT.

DNA of the CDR3: TGTGCCAGCAGCCTGGGGTCCGGGGGGTACACAGATACGCAGTATTTT. Translation: CASSLGSGGYTDTQYF. The chain joins TRBV5-4 to TRBJ2-3, with 7 positions matching TRBD2. V lost 4 bases, J lost 2 bases, and 10 bases stayed unmatched. The CDR3 length is 16 residues. CDR1 is SGHNT and CDR2 is YYREEE in the germline V gene (reference sequence).

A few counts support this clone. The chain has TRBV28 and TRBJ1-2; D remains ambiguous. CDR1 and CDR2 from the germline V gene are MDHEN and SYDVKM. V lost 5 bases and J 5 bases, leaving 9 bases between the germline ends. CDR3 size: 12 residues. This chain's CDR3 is CASSTASYGYTF. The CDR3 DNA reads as TGTGCCAGCAGTACAGCCTCGTATGGCTACACCTTC.